This T cell receptor beta chain was profiled in a study of shared clonotypes between healthy human individuals. V trimming: 4 bases; J trimming: 5 bases; junction bases outside the gene matches: 4. CDR1 SGHNT and CDR2 YYREEE come from the germline V gene (reference sequence). The CDR3 length is 15 residues. The assay was immunoSEQ multiplex PCR, and TCRdb's table has in-frame clones only and misses some. The table shows over 850,000 clones, with 70% to 80% occurring only once. This sequence joins TRBV5-4 and TRBJ2-3; 13 bases agree with TRBD2. Material: memory CD4+ T cells from PBMCs. Stated subset: CD45RA-negative fraction. This sequence originates from a man aged 18 to 29 in good health. Some clones in this sample may be carry-over from other donors' samples. The CDR3 DNA reads TGTGCCAGCAGCCTGACTAGCGGGAGGATAGATACGCAGTATTTT. Its protein is CASSLTSGRIDTQYF.